Listed below are T cell receptor beta chains from one sample, sequenced in a study of T cell changes during pregnancy in multiple sclerosis. The protocol was immunoSEQ multiplex PCR, while the TCRdb copy is restricted to in-frame clones and leaves out a portion. Of about 61,000 clones listed, approximately 90% are singletons. This sample comprised peripheral blood, obtained in the first trimester of pregnancy. The receptors come from a female donor in good health, enrolled as a control in a pregnancy study. Both conserved end residues are part of each CDR3. A D gene is named only where the DNA matches it firmly. Where a row states a size, it is once, few, many or the class of an expanded clone; other rows omit it.

clone size: .; V gene: TRBV4-3; J gene: TRBJ1-1; D gene: .; CDR3 protein: CASSQGGSEAFF; CDR3 DNA: TGCGCCAGCAGCCAAGGGGGCTCTGAAGCTTTCTTT
clone size: once; V gene: TRBV19; J gene: TRBJ2-3; D gene: .; CDR3 protein: CASSLTGMPPTDTQYF; CDR3 DNA: TGTGCCAGTAGTCTGACAGGTATGCCTCCAACAGATACGCAGTATTTT
clone size: .; V gene: TRBV7-3; J gene: TRBJ2-1; D gene: TRBD2; CDR3 protein: CASSLTLAGGPDNEQFF; CDR3 DNA: TGTGCCAGCAGCTTAACACTAGCGGGGGGGCCGGACAATGAGCAGTTCTTC
clone size: few; V gene: TRBV6-5; J gene: TRBJ2-1; D gene: .; CDR3 protein: CASSYSQGPYNEQFF; CDR3 DNA: TGTGCCAGCAGTTACTCACAGGGACCCTACAATGAGCAGTTCTTC
clone size: .; V gene: TRBV14; J gene: TRBJ1-2; D gene: .; CDR3 protein: CASSPGGGGRRNYGYTF; CDR3 DNA: TGTGCCAGCAGTCCTGGGGGAGGAGGGCGGAGGAACTATGGCTACACCTTC
clone size: .; V gene: TRBV12-5; J gene: TRBJ2-5; D gene: .; CDR3 protein: CASGDEVNRLMQTQYF; CDR3 DNA: TGTGCTAGTGGAGATGAGGTTAACAGGTTAATGCAGACCCAGTACTTC
clone size: .; V gene: TRBV30; J gene: TRBJ2-1; D gene: TRBD1; CDR3 protein: CAWETGGVRLSSYNEQFF; CDR3 DNA: TGTGCCTGGGAGACAGGGGGCGTCCGTCTGAGCTCCTACAATGAGCAGTTCTTC
clone size: .; V gene: TRBV6-6; J gene: TRBJ2-7; D gene: TRBD1; CDR3 protein: CASSYSDRSYEQYF; CDR3 DNA: TGTGCCAGCAGTTACTCGGACAGGTCCTACGAGCAGTACTTC
clone size: once; V gene: TRBV30; J gene: TRBJ2-3; D gene: TRBD2; CDR3 protein: CAWSDRGGADTQYF; CDR3 DNA: TGTGCCTGGAGTGACCGGGGGGGGGCAGATACGCAGTATTTT
clone size: .; V gene: TRBV27; J gene: TRBJ2-2; D gene: .; CDR3 protein: CASSSYNTGELFF; CDR3 DNA: TGTGCCAGCAGTTCCTACAACACCGGGGAGCTGTTTTTT
clone size: .; V gene: TRBV27; J gene: TRBJ1-1; D gene: .; CDR3 protein: CASREQAMNTEAFF; CDR3 DNA: TGTGCCAGCAGGGAACAGGCTATGAACACTGAAGCTTTCTTT
clone size: once; V gene: TRBV18; J gene: TRBJ1-1; D gene: .; CDR3 protein: CASSLNQGTEAFF; CDR3 DNA: TGTGCCAGCTCACTCAATCAGGGCACTGAAGCTTTCTTT
clone size: .; V gene: TRBV7-2; J gene: TRBJ2-5; D gene: TRBD2; CDR3 protein: CASSPTSGGMTQYF; CDR3 DNA: TGTGCCAGCAGCCCTACTAGCGGGGGAATGACCCAGTACTTC
clone size: .; V gene: TRBV6-5; J gene: TRBJ2-5; D gene: TRBD1; CDR3 protein: CASSLDRDSQETQYF; CDR3 DNA: TGTGCCAGCAGTTTAGACCGGGACAGCCAAGAGACCCAGTACTTC
clone size: .; V gene: TRBV5-1; J gene: TRBJ2-1; D gene: TRBD1; CDR3 protein: CASSPDRVFTYNEQFF; CDR3 DNA: TGCGCCAGCAGCCCAGACAGGGTCTTTACCTACAATGAGCAGTTCTTC
clone size: .; V gene: TRBV9; J gene: TRBJ1-2; D gene: TRBD1; CDR3 protein: CASSLNPGQGNYGYTF; CDR3 DNA: TGTGCCAGCAGCCTGAATCCGGGACAGGGTAACTATGGCTACACCTTC
clone size: once; V gene: TRBV11-2; J gene: TRBJ2-1; D gene: TRBD2; CDR3 protein: CASSPGLAYNEQFF; CDR3 DNA: TGTGCCAGCAGTCCGGGACTAGCCTACAATGAGCAGTTCTTC